This TCR beta chain was observed in a study of T cells in Graves' hyperthyroidism and ophthalmopathy. Findings of the study overall: Separation of ophthalmopathy from stable hyperthyroidism was achieved by a 13 V-J model.

Worth noting for this clonotype: What it recognizes is unknown.

There were TCR beta CDR3 regions amplified from RNA transcripts. Initially, a first-round RT-PCR of the TCR CDR3 employed the HTBI primer set. Via MiXCR, TCRdb re-called the multiplex PCR reads, giving one row per CDR3 protein. The repertoire holds 500,000 to 600,000 distinct CDR3 sequences, about a sixth seen once, with around a sixth in the top ten. The receptor was isolated from a woman between 18 and 30 years old with Graves' hyperthyroidism. Material: blood.

The CDR3 DNA reads TGTGCCAGTACCCGGGACCGCGCCACAGATACGCAGTATTTT. Translating gives CASTRDRATDTQYF. The chain combines TRBV6-2 or TRBV6-3 with TRBJ2-3; D assignment may be TRBD1 or TRBD2 (5 bases each). The CDR3 runs to 14 residues. Germline CDR1 MNHEY, CDR2 SVGEGT. Between the trimmed V and J ends, which lost 9 bases and 2 bases, there was a span of 15 bases.